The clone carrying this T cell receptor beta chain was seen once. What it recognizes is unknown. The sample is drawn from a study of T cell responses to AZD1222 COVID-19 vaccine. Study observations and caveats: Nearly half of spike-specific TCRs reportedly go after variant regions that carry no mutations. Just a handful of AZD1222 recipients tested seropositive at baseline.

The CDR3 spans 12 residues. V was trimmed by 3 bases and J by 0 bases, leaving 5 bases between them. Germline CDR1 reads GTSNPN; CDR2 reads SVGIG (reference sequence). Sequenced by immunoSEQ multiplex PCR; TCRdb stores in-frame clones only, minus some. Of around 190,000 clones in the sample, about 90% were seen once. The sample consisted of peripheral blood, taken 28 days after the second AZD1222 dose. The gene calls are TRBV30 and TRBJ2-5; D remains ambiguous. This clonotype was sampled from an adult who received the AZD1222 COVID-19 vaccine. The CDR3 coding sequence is TGTGCCTGGAGAGGATACCAAGAGACCCAGTACTTC. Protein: CAWRGYQETQYF.